The 15 T cell receptor beta chains given below trace back to one sample, sequenced in a study of B cell selection in AIRE deficiency. Produced via immunoSEQ multiplex PCR; TCRdb's table is partial and in-frame only. The sample records more than 12,000 clones, roughly 91% being singletons. Regulatory T cells were sorted as CD4+CD25hiCD127low/negative cells. The sample taken for sequencing was Tregs sorted from PBMCs. The receptors derive from a human donor with AIRE deficiency.

V is TRBV5-1 and J is TRBJ2-4; TRBD1 matches 9 bases. CDR1 SGHRS and CDR2 YFSETQ come from the germline V gene. This CDR3 contains 15 residues. Germline trimming cut 4 bases from V and 2 bases from J; bases unmatched to any gene: 4. Here the CDR3 reads CASSGGTGPKNIQYF. For the CDR3, the DNA is TGCGCCAGCAGCGGGGGGACAGGGCCCAAAAACATTCAGTACTTC.

This chain uses TRBV7-2 with TRBJ2-3, with 12 bases identical to TRBD2. CDR3 length equals 16 residues. Germline V gives CDR1 SGHTA, CDR2 FQGNSA. After removal of 5 bases from V and 4 bases from J, the junction contained 7 bases not matched to a gene. In DNA, the CDR3 is TGTGCCAGCAGCCATAAACTAGCGGGGGGTCCAGATACGCAGTATTTT. Translated, it gives CASSHKLAGGPDTQYF.

The J gene is TRBJ1-2, the V gene TRBV27; 10 bases match TRBD1. This CDR3 is 14 amino acids long. Germline trimming cut 6 bases from V and 8 bases from J; bases unmatched to any gene: 9. From germline, CDR1 is MNHEY and CDR2 SMNVEV (reference sequence). CDR3 nucleotides: TGTGCCAGCAGCCGGGACAGGGGAATAGGCGGCTACACCTTC. This gives the protein CASSRDRGIGGYTF.

The chain has TRBV6-6 and TRBJ1-5; the D gene is possibly TRBD1 (5 bases). Per germline, CDR1 MNHNY and CDR2 SVGAGI (reference sequence). Trimming left V 5 bases short and J 6 bases short, with 11 bases between. This CDR3 is built from 13 residues. The CDR3 spells CASSPRGGQPQHF. DNA for the CDR3: TGTGCCAGCAGTCCCCGGGGGGGTCAGCCCCAGCATTTT.

The chain recombines TRBV19 with TRBJ1-1; D might be TRBD1 (6 bases). The CDR3 extends over 15 amino acids. Germline V CDR1 and CDR2: LNHDA, SQIVND (reference sequence). Between the trimmed V and J ends, which lost 4 bases and 0 bases, there was a span of 12 bases. CDR3 sequence: CASSKAGQLNTEAFF. The DNA for the CDR3 is TGTGCCAGTAGTAAGGCAGGACAGTTGAACACTGAAGCTTTCTTT.

This clone was seen once. CDR3 sequence (DNA): TGCGCCAGCAGGGCGTCTTCGAGCGGGAGGGCCGCGACAGATACGCAGTATTTT. Protein: CASRASSSGRAATDTQYF. The chain recombines TRBV5-1 with TRBJ2-3; TRBD2 matches 10 bases. CDR1 is SGHRS and CDR2 is YFSETQ in the germline V gene. Unmatched junction bases numbered 15, after V lost 5 bases and J lost 3 bases. This CDR3 is 18 amino acids long.

This clone showed up just once. This rearrangement joins TRBV27 to TRBJ1-6; D is unresolved. V lost 2 bases to trimming and J lost 4 bases, with 12 bases between them. CDR3 length: 16 residues. From germline, CDR1 is MNHEY and CDR2 SMNVEV (reference sequence). CDR3 residues: CASSLAPPNYNSPLHF. CDR3 DNA: TGTGCCAGCAGTTTAGCCCCACCGAATTATAATTCACCCCTCCACTTT.

In its sample, this clone was seen a few times. The rearrangement uses TRBV28 and TRBJ2-3; D uncertain. The CDR3 runs to 14 residues. CDR1 is MDHEN, CDR2 SYDVKM, per germline. Trimming cost V 4 bases and J 10 bases, with 18 bases left between them. The CDR3 sequence: CASSSSPERSAQYF. In DNA, the CDR3 is TGTGCCAGCAGTTCGTCTCCCGAACGTAGTGCGCAGTATTTT.

The chain links TRBV6-5 to TRBJ2-4; D is perhaps TRBD2 (5 bases). The germline CDR1 and CDR2 sequences are MNHEY and SVGAGI. Trimming pared 0 bases from V and 0 bases from J, leaving 9 bases between. The CDR3 covers 16 residues. CDR3 region: CASSYSRGLAKNIQYF. CDR3 bases: TGTGCCAGCAGTTACTCGAGAGGGTTAGCCAAAAACATTCAGTACTTC.

The chain couples TRBV4-1 to TRBJ2-3; 7 bases map to TRBD2. CDR1 and CDR2 from the germline V gene are MGHRA and YSYEKL. V dropped 1 base and J dropped 4; count of bases not matched to a gene: 2. The CDR3 is 14 amino acids. CDR3 nucleotides: TGCGCCAGCAGCCAAGCGAGCGGGGCAGATACGCAGTATTTT. Translation gives CASSQASGADTQYF.

V usage is TRBV27 and J usage is TRBJ2-6, with no clear D. Trimming took 2 bases from V and 0 from J, leaving 11 bases between them. The CDR3 length is 17 residues. Per germline, CDR1 MNHEY and CDR2 SMNVEV (reference sequence). The CDR3 spells CASSLRRPGSGANVLTF. The DNA of the CDR3 is TGTGCCAGCAGTTTAAGACGGCCTGGCTCTGGGGCCAACGTCCTGACTTTC. The full variable domain, in which reference TRBV27 and TRBJ2-6 provide the parts outside the CDR3, is EAQVTQNPRYLITVTGKKLTVTCSQNMNHEYMSWYRQDPGLGLRQIYYSMNVEVTDKGDVPEGYKVSRKEKRNFPLILESPSPNQTSLYFCASSLRRPGSGANVLTFGAGSRLTVL.

CDR3 coding DNA: TGTGCCAGCAGCCGGGGACTAAATACCGGGGAGCTGTTTTTT. This gives the protein CASSRGLNTGELFF. J is TRBJ2-2 and V is TRBV11-2; 7 bases align to TRBD2. Germline V gives CDR1 SGHAT, CDR2 FQNNGV. The CDR3 runs to 14 residues. J was trimmed by 5 bases and V by 5 bases; bases with no gene match: 5. The full variable domain, its missing parts supplied by reference TRBV11-2 and TRBJ2-2, is EAGVAQSPRYKIIEKRQSVAFWCNPISGHATLYWYQQILGQGPKLLIQFQNNGVVDDSQLPKDRFSAERLKGVDSTLKIQPAKLEDSAVYLCASSRGLNTGELFFGEGSRLTVL.

The rearrangement uses TRBV29-1 and TRBJ2-3; 11 bases map to TRBD2. Per the germline V gene, CDR1 is SQVTM and CDR2 is ANQGSEA. J lost 0 bases, V lost 6 bases, and 5 bases had no gene match. CDR3 length equals 15 residues. The CDR3 DNA reads as TGCAGCGTACTAGCGGGAGCGGTAAGCACAGATACGCAGTATTTT. It yields the protein CSVLAGAVSTDTQYF.

The V gene is TRBV4-2, the J gene TRBJ2-7, with TRBD1 matching 7 bases. Germline assignment: CDR1 LGHNA and CDR2 YNFKEQ. The V and J ends lost 0 bases and 2 bases, in that order; junction bases with no gene match: 4. CDR3 size: 15 residues. In DNA form, the CDR3 reads TGTGCCAGCAGCCAAGATGGGACAGTTGCCTACGAGCAGTACTTC. It translates to CASSQDGTVAYEQYF.

The chain has TRBV5-6 and TRBJ2-3; 8 bases are a match to TRBD1. The germline V gene encodes CDR1 SGHDT and CDR2 YYEEEE. The ends lost 5 bases at V and 7 bases at J; junction bases unmatched: 9. There are 14 residues in the CDR3. CDR3 in DNA: TGTGCCAGCAGACAGGGGGGTACAACTTATACGCAGTATTTT. Its translation is CASRQGGTTYTQYF.